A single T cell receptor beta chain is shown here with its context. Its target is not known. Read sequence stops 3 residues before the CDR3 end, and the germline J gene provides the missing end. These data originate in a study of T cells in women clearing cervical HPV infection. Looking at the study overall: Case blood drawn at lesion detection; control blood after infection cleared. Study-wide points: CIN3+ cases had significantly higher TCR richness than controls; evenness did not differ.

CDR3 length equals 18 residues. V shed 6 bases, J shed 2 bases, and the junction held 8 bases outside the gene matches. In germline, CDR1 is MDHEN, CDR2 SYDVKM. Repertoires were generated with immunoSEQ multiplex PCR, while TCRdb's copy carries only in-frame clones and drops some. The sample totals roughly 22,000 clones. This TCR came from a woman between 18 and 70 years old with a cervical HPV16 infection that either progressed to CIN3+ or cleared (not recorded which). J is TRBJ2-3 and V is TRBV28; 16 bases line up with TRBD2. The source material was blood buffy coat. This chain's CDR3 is CASSPGLAGGLNTDTQYF. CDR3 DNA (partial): TGTGCCAGCAGCCCGGGACTAGCGGGGGGGCTGAACACAGATACG.